This TCR beta chain was found in a study of control samples from healthy donors and cancer patients (dated by TCRdb to 2018 to 2020). Measured from the cysteine to the phenylalanine, the CDR3 is 16 residues long. Just the 48-base CDR3 DNA is kept, in frame starting at base 1. Via the germline V gene (reference sequence), CDR1 is LNHNV and CDR2 YYDKDF. The junction shows trimming of 0 bases on V and 6 bases on J, plus 18 bases between the germline ends. This clone is a singleton in its sample. Its antigen remains undetermined. Base qualities are not recorded, but no much larger clone differs from it by a single base. The method was the immunoSEQ multiplex PCR assay. TCRdb mirrors the immuneACCESS table, restricted to in-frame sequences. Some clones are absent from its copies; in checked studies, under half trace to an unresolved V gene, and the reason for the others is unknown. The sample includes approximately 100,000 clones, with roughly four fifths observed a single time. Clones ranked in the top ten supply 2% to 2.5% of the sample.

This TCR came from a man in his 60s in good health. Sequencing was performed on blood. Recombination joined TRBV15 with TRBJ2-7, with TRBD1 perhaps the D gene, on 6 matching bases. CDR3 reads: CATSREAPGAFAEQYF. The nucleotide sequence reads as follows: TGTGCCACCAGCAGAGAAGCACCAGGGGCTTTCGCCGAGCAGTACTTC.